The present entry profiles one T cell receptor (beta chain) with its context. Its antigen remains unidentified. The data are from a study of T cell clusters in autoimmune cytopenias. TRB amplification used approximately 250 ng of peripheral blood genomic DNA. TRB was amplified by touch-down multiplex PCR, primer pools A and B combined. TCRdb reprocessed the multiplex PCR reads, keeping one entry per CDR3 protein, no DNA. This table holds some 8,400 distinct CDR3 sequences. Study-level findings and limits: Clustering suggested that physiological T cell clusters were missing in primary autoimmune cytopenia patients.

Sequences were obtained from peripheral blood. The clonotype was recovered from a human donor with an autoimmune cytopenia or autoimmune hepatitis (not recorded which).

The CDR3 sequence: CASSEEGDSPLHF. This rearrangement joins TRBV10-1 to TRBJ1-6. The CDR3 runs 13 residues. CDR1 and CDR2 (germline): WNHNN, SYGVQD (reference sequence).